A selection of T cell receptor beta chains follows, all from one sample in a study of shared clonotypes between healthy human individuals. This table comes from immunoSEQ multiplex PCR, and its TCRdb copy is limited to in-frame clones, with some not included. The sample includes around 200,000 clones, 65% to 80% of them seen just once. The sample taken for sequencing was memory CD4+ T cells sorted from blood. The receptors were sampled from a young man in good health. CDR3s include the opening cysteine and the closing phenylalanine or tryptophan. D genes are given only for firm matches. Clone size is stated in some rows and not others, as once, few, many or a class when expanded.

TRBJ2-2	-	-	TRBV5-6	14	TGTGCCAGCAGCCCAACACGCTTTACCGGGGAGCTGTTTTTT	CASSPTRFTGELFF
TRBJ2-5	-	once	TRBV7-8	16	TGTGCCAGCAGCTTAGTCCGTGCGGGTGGCTTAAAGACCCAGTACTTC	CASSLVRAGGLKTQYF
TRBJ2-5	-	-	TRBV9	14	TGTGCCAGCAGCGCTAACCCCTACCAAGAGACCCAGTACTTC	CASSANPYQETQYF
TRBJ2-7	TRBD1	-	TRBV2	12	TGTGCCACTAGACTGACAGGGTACGAGCAGTACTTC	CATRLTGYEQYF
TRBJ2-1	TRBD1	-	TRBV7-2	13	TGTGCCAGCAGATTATCAGGGGGCACTGAGCAGTTCTTC	CASRLSGGTEQFF
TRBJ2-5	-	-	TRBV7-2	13	TGTGCCAGCAGCTTAGCGCGGGCAGAGACCCAGTACTTC	CASSLARAETQYF
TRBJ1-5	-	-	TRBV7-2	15	TGTGCCAGCCCGTCCGAGAGGGGAAGGGCTCAGCCCCAGCATTTT	CASPSERGRAQPQHF
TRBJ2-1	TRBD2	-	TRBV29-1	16	TGCAGCGTTGCATACCTGGGACTAGCGGGAGCGGATGAGCAGTTCTTC	CSVAYLGLAGADEQFF
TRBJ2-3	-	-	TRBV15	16	TGTGCCACAAGCCAAAGGCTGGGGAGCGGCACAGATACGCAGTATTTT	CATSQRLGSGTDTQYF
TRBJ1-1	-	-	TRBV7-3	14	TGTGCCAGCAGCCCTAGGGGAGGGAGCACTGAAGCTTTCTTT	CASSPRGGSTEAFF
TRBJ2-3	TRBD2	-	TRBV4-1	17	TGCGCCAGCAGCCAGTGGGGGACTAGCGGTAGCACAGATACGCAGTATTTT	CASSQWGTSGSTDTQYF
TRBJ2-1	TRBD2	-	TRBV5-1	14	TGCGCCAGCAGCTTGGCCGGGACTAGCAATGAGCAGTTCTTC	CASSLAGTSNEQFF
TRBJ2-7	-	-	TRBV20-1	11	TGCAGTCCAATGAAGGGTGGTAAGCAGTACTTC	CSPMKGGKQYF
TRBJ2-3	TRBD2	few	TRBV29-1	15	TGCAGCGTTGAAGGGACTAGCACAGTGGCAGATACGCAGTATTTT	CSVEGTSTVADTQYF
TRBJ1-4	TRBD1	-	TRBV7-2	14	TGTGCCAGCAGCTACGGGACAGCTAATGAAAAACTGTTTTTT	CASSYGTANEKLFF
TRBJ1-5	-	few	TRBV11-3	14	TGTGCCAGCAGCTTGGCCCGGCCAAATCAGCCCCAGCATTTT	CASSLARPNQPQHF
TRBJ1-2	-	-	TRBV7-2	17	TGTGCCAGCAGCCCCCAGGGACACCCCGGAGCTAACTATGGCTACACCTTC	CASSPQGHPGANYGYTF
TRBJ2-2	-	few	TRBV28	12	TGTGCCAGCAGTTTATTCGGTGGGGAGCTGTTTTTT	CASSLFGGELFF
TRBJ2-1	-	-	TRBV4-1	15	TGCGCCAGCAGCCGTGACCAAACGTGGGTCAATGAGCAGTTCTTC	CASSRDQTWVNEQFF
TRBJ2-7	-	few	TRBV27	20	TGTGCCAGCAGTCCTAATATTGGGGCCCCTACAGGGAGCACGGCCTACGAGCAGTACTTC	CASSPNIGAPTGSTAYEQYF
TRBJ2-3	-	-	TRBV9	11	TGTGCCAGCAGCGTAGGTGATACGCAGTATTTT	CASSVGDTQYF
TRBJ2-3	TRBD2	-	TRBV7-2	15	TGTGCCAGCAGCCCCTGGGGGGGAGGCTCAGATACGCAGTATTTT	CASSPWGGGSDTQYF
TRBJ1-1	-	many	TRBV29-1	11	TGCAGCGTTGAACTGGGGAACCGACCTTTCTTT	CSVELGNRPFF
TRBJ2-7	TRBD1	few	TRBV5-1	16	TGCGCCAGCAGCTTCCTCGGGACAGGGGTCTCCTACGAGCAGTACTTC	CASSFLGTGVSYEQYF
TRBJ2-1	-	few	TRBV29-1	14	TGCAGCGTTGGTCTACCCACAGTCTTAAATGAGCAGTTCTTC	CSVGLPTVLNEQFF
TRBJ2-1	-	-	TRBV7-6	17	TGTGCCAGCAGCTTAAATTCAGCGCAGAGCTCCTACAATGAGCAGTTCTTC	CASSLNSAQSSYNEQFF
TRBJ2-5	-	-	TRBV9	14	TGTGCCAGCAGCGTAGGTCAGGGCGGGGAGACCCAGTACTTC	CASSVGQGGETQYF
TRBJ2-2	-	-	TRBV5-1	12	TGCGCCAGCCGAAAGGCGACCGGGGAGCTGTTTTTT	CASRKATGELFF
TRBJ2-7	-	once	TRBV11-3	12	TGTGCCAGCAGTTTAGACGGGGTCGAGCAGTACTTC	CASSLDGVEQYF
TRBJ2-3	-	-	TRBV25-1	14	TGTGCCAGCAGTGACCCCGGCCCGACAGATACGCAGTATTTT	CASSDPGPTDTQYF
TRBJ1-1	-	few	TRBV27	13	TGTGCCAGCAGCCATCAGGGGAACACTGAAGCTTTCTTT	CASSHQGNTEAFF